This TCR beta chain was observed in a study of shared clonotypes between healthy human individuals. Terminally differentiated effector memory CD45RA+ cells were excluded by CCR7 positive selection of CD45RO-negative cells. Within Nashville, Tennessee resided all donors, each a Caucasian adult. Trimming left V 3 bases short and J 1 base short, with 12 bases between. Germline CDR1 MDHEN, CDR2 SYDVKM. CDR3 length: 15 amino acids. Method: immunoSEQ multiplex PCR; TCRdb's copy keeps in-frame clones and lacks some. The sample shows hundreds of thousands of clones, about 96% of them seen only once. Notes on this clone: Its antigen is not known.

Notes on the study in general: Sequencing depth was predicted to influence how clonotypes are shared among donors. Relative to clonotypes present in all four donors, those not shared had lower generation probabilities. Clonotypes that were shared across four donors made up around 5.5% of naive CD4 clonotypes.

This receptor was taken from a man aged 25-45 years in good health. The J gene is TRBJ1-1, the V gene TRBV28, with no clear D. The sequenced sample was naive CD8+ T cells sorted from blood. CDR3 residues: CASSLSPEGNTEAFF. The CDR3 coding sequence is TGTGCCAGCAGTTTGAGCCCTGAGGGGAACACTGAAGCTTTCTTT.